This T cell receptor (beta chain) was retrieved from a study of blood T cell repertoires in COVID-19. For the study at large: Acute-phase and convalescent COVID-19 samples originated in the United States, Italy and Spain.

Methods used by the authors: The authors estimated nucleated cell counts from reference gene primer amplification. This table comes from immunoSEQ multiplex PCR, and its TCRdb copy is limited to in-frame clones, with some not included. V and J calls and clone size are copied from that table; D and trimming were computed from the DNA. In the table there are about 140,000 clones, roughly 79% of which are singletons. The V end lost 5 bases, the J end lost 2 bases, and 19 bases lay between the germline ends. Germline V CDR1 and CDR2: LNHDA, SQIVND (reference sequence). The CDR3 length is 17 residues. Sequencing was done on a sample of peripheral blood. This clonotype originated in a human donor in a cohort sampled during active COVID-19. V usage is TRBV19 and J usage is TRBJ1-3; possibly TRBD1 for D (6 bases). Written as DNA, the CDR3 is TGTGCCAGTAGTGGACAGTTCCCTGAAGTTCCTGGAAACACCATATATTTT. It yields the protein CASSGQFPEVPGNTIYF.